The clone carrying this TCR beta chain was observed once. Its antigen is as yet unknown. Profiling relied on immunoSEQ multiplex PCR, and the TCRdb table lists in-frame clones only, not all of them. The table shows 110,000 to 150,000 clones, with approximately 93% occurring only once. This CDR3 region has 15 residues. The germline V gene has CDR1 LNHDA and CDR2 SQIVND (reference sequence). With 8 bases clipped from V and 4 bases from J, the junction kept 8 bases outside the gene matches. The data belong to a study of cytomegalovirus exposure and HLA in healthy donors. At the level of the study: The 120 validation repertoires and the roughly 700 first-cohort repertoires shared a platform, a later analysis reported.

The study, taken as a whole, reports: The study recorded around 160 TCR beta chains that were cytomegalovirus-associated.

J is TRBJ1-4 and V is TRBV19; 9 bases map to TRBD1. This clonotype was sampled from a man in his late teens or twenties in good health and CMV-seronegative. The sample consisted of PBMCs. Written as DNA, the CDR3 is TGTGCCAGTCAGCTACGGACAGGGGTTAATGAAAAACTGTTTTTT. As protein: CASQLRTGVNEKLFF.